What follows are 7 T cell receptor beta chains derived from one specimen sequenced in a study of technical replicates of blood from several donors. Produced via immunoSEQ multiplex PCR; TCRdb's table is partial and in-frame only. This repertoire shows around 79,000 clones, approximately 94% found once; its top ten account for roughly 0.26%. The sample comprised T cells isolated from PBMCs. The source of these receptors is a human donor in good health.

The chain has TRBV7-9 and TRBJ2-1; no clear D. The CDR3 extends over 12 amino acids. Germline V gene data show CDR1 as SEHNR and CDR2 as FQNEAQ (reference sequence). V was pared by 6 bases and J by 4 bases, with 7 bases between. CDR3 region: CASRPGYNEQFF. The CDR3 DNA sequence: TGTGCCAGCAGGCCAGGATACAATGAGCAGTTCTTC. Based on the CDR3 plus reference TRBV7-9 and TRBJ2-1, the full variable domain is DTGVSQNPRHKITKRGQNVTFRCDPISEHNRLYWYRQTLGQGPEFLTYFQNEAQLEKSRLLSDRFSAERPKGSFSTLEIQRTEQGDSAMYLCASRPGYNEQFFGPGTRLTVL.

The gene calls are TRBV9 and TRBJ2-3; TRBD2 aligns across 10 bases. Germline V lookup: CDR1 SGDLS, CDR2 YYNGEE. V trimming: 7 bases; J trimming: 4 bases; junction bases outside the gene matches: 6. This CDR3 region has 14 residues. The CDR3 DNA is TGTGCCAGCGAGCGGGGGGGCCGGGCAGATACGCAGTATTTT. Protein product: CASERGGRADTQYF.

This clone was found once. The genes are TRBV10-3 and TRBJ1-2, with TRBD1 matching 8 bases. Germline values: CDR1 ENHRY, CDR2 SYGVKD. This CDR3 contains 16 residues. V was clipped by 7 bases and J by 4 bases; unmatched bases: 14. The CDR3 spells CAIIGTGAMGIYGYTF. The CDR3 region has the DNA TGTGCCATCATTGGGACAGGCGCTATGGGGATCTATGGCTACACCTTC.

The rearrangement uses TRBV25-1 and TRBJ2-5; D uncertain. The germline V gene has CDR1 MGHDK and CDR2 SYGVNS. The CDR3 totals 14 residues. V was trimmed by 1 base and J by 2 bases, leaving 8 bases between them. This CDR3 reads CASSEWAGQETQYF. The CDR3 DNA is TGTGCCAGCAGTGAATGGGCTGGTCAAGAGACCCAGTACTTC.

The chain recombines TRBV28 with TRBJ2-2, with a possible D match to TRBD1 (6 bases). Germline CDR1 reads MDHEN; CDR2 reads SYDVKM. CDR3 length: 14 residues. V lost 4 bases, J lost 7 bases, and 13 bases lay in between. The DNA of the CDR3 is TGTGCCAGCAGTTCGACAGGCGAGGGCGGGGAGCTGTTTTTT. It specifies CASSSTGEGGELFF.

V usage is TRBV6-1 and J usage is TRBJ2-7; TRBD2 matches at 11 bases. Germline-derived CDR1 and CDR2 are MNHNS and SASEGT. CDR3 length: 17 amino acids. The junction had 11 bases not matched to a gene; V was cut back by 4 bases and J by 3 bases. This chain's CDR3 is CASSAHHSGRDNYEQYF. The CDR3 DNA follows: TGTGCCAGCAGTGCCCACCATAGCGGGAGGGATAACTACGAGCAGTACTTC.

This chain joins TRBV7-3 and TRBJ1-2; D remains ambiguous. V lost 4 bases and J 2 bases, leaving 5 bases between the germline ends. The CDR3 is made up of 12 amino acids. The germline CDR1 and CDR2 sequences are SGHTA and FQGTGA. The CDR3 region is CASSSTNYGYTF. The CDR3 DNA is TGTGCCAGCAGCTCCACAAACTATGGCTACACCTTC. Supplemented by reference TRBV7-3 and TRBJ1-2, the full variable domain reads GAGVSQTPSNKVTEKGKYVELRCDPISGHTALYWYRQSLGQGPEFLIYFQGTGAADDSGLPNDRFFAVRPEGSVSTLKIQRTERGDSAVYLCASSSTNYGYTFGSGTRLTVV.